The rows below give T cell receptor beta chains drawn from one sample of a study of long-term antiretroviral therapy in people with HIV. The table came from immunoSEQ multiplex PCR; TCRdb's copy has only in-frame clones and leaves some out. Counted here are about 21,000 clones, 88% occurring once; the ten biggest clones make up roughly 4%. This material consisted of unsorted PBMCs, taken 2.3 years after starting antiretroviral therapy. These receptors all stem from a man aged 55-75 years with HIV. Both conserved end residues are part of each CDR3. The order of the fields is CDR3 DNA, CDR3 protein, J gene, D gene, clone size, V gene. A D gene is named only where the DNA matches it firmly. Clone size is shown for a subset of rows, as once, few, many or a class of expanded clone.

cdr3_nt: TGTGCCATCAGGACGGTGAGCTCCTACGAGCAGTACTTC
cdr3_aa: CAIRTVSSYEQYF
j_call: TRBJ2-7
d_call: -
clone_size: -
v_call: TRBV6-1

cdr3_nt: TGTGCCAGCAGCTTCGCAGGGGGCTCAGGGGGCTACACCTTC
cdr3_aa: CASSFAGGSGGYTF
j_call: TRBJ1-2
d_call: TRBD1
clone_size: -
v_call: TRBV7-3

cdr3_nt: TGTGCCAGCATTACAGGGGGCTACGAGCAGTACTTC
cdr3_aa: CASITGGYEQYF
j_call: TRBJ2-7
d_call: TRBD1
clone_size: -
v_call: TRBV28

cdr3_nt: TGCGCCAGCAGCCCGGACGTGGCCCGCTCTGGAAACACCATATATTTT
cdr3_aa: CASSPDVARSGNTIYF
j_call: TRBJ1-3
d_call: -
clone_size: -
v_call: TRBV5-1

cdr3_nt: TGTGCCAGCAGTTACTCCCACATGAATAACTATGGCTACACCTTC
cdr3_aa: CASSYSHMNNYGYTF
j_call: TRBJ1-2
d_call: -
clone_size: -
v_call: TRBV6-5

cdr3_nt: TGTGCCAGCAGTGAGCCCCCTCGTGTAGAGACCCAGTACTTC
cdr3_aa: CASSEPPRVETQYF
j_call: TRBJ2-5
d_call: -
clone_size: -
v_call: TRBV6-1

cdr3_nt: TGCGCCAGCAGCTTGGCTTCTGGGCAGGGGGGGGAGACCCAGTACTTC
cdr3_aa: CASSLASGQGGETQYF
j_call: TRBJ2-5
d_call: -
clone_size: few
v_call: TRBV5-1

cdr3_nt: TGTGCCAGCAGCTTGGAAGGGGTAGGGGAGCAGTTCTTC
cdr3_aa: CASSLEGVGEQFF
j_call: TRBJ2-1
d_call: -
clone_size: -
v_call: TRBV5-4

cdr3_nt: TGTGCTAGTGTCCAGGGGGTCCCCGGACCGGGCATTCAGTACTTC
cdr3_aa: CASVQGVPGPGIQYF
j_call: TRBJ2-4
d_call: TRBD1
clone_size: once
v_call: TRBV12-5

cdr3_nt: TGTGCCAGCACCGAGGGCAGGGAGAACACTGAAGCTTTCTTT
cdr3_aa: CASTEGRENTEAFF
j_call: TRBJ1-1
d_call: -
clone_size: once
v_call: TRBV2

cdr3_nt: TGCGCCAGCAGTGAGTCGACAGGGAACACTGAAGCTTTCTTT
cdr3_aa: CASSESTGNTEAFF
j_call: TRBJ1-1
d_call: -
clone_size: -
v_call: TRBV10-1

cdr3_nt: TGCGCCAGCAGTGATTCCCAAGGCCTAGCGGGGGGCGCAGATACGCAGTATTTT
cdr3_aa: CASSDSQGLAGGADTQYF
j_call: TRBJ2-3
d_call: TRBD2
clone_size: -
v_call: TRBV10-1

cdr3_nt: TGCGCCAGCAGCGTGGGGGCGGGGGGGCTGGGTCCGGCCCTCCACTTT
cdr3_aa: CASSVGAGGLGPALHF
j_call: TRBJ1-6
d_call: -
clone_size: -
v_call: TRBV5-1

cdr3_nt: TGTGCCACCAGCAGAGATGGCAGGGCCAACACAGATACGCAGTATTTT
cdr3_aa: CATSRDGRANTDTQYF
j_call: TRBJ2-3
d_call: -
clone_size: -
v_call: TRBV15

cdr3_nt: TGTGCCTTGGAGGGGGAGAGACAGGGGGCAACTGAAGCTTTCTTT
cdr3_aa: CALEGERQGATEAFF
j_call: TRBJ1-1
d_call: TRBD1
clone_size: -
v_call: TRBV6-4

cdr3_nt: TGTGCCAGCAGCGGGGCTTTCTACCTGCCCCCGAATGAGCAGTTCTTC
cdr3_aa: CASSGAFYLPPNEQFF
j_call: TRBJ2-1
d_call: -
clone_size: -
v_call: TRBV28

cdr3_nt: TGTGCCACCAGCCGATCGGACAGGATCTATGGCTACACCTTC
cdr3_aa: CATSRSDRIYGYTF
j_call: TRBJ1-2
d_call: TRBD1
clone_size: -
v_call: TRBV15

cdr3_nt: TGTGCCAGCAGCAAAACACACAGGGAGAGTAACACTGAAGCTTTCTTT
cdr3_aa: CASSKTHRESNTEAFF
j_call: TRBJ1-1
d_call: -
clone_size: few
v_call: TRBV9

cdr3_nt: TGTGCCAGCAGTTTATTAACAGGGGAAGAGACCCAGTACTTC
cdr3_aa: CASSLLTGEETQYF
j_call: TRBJ2-5
d_call: TRBD1
clone_size: -
v_call: TRBV28

cdr3_nt: TGCGCCAGCAGCGCCACCATGGGGACTTACAATGAGCAGTTCTTC
cdr3_aa: CASSATMGTYNEQFF
j_call: TRBJ2-1
d_call: -
clone_size: few
v_call: TRBV5-1

cdr3_nt: TGTGCTAGTGGTTTGGCCGCAGGGCAAACTGATGGCTACACCTTC
cdr3_aa: CASGLAAGQTDGYTF
j_call: TRBJ1-2
d_call: -
clone_size: -
v_call: TRBV12-5

cdr3_nt: TGCGCCAGCAGTGACCAGCGGGCAGATACGCAGTATTTT
cdr3_aa: CASSDQRADTQYF
j_call: TRBJ2-3
d_call: -
clone_size: -
v_call: TRBV10-1

cdr3_nt: TGTGCCAGCAGCTTCCAGGCGGGAGAACGGGAGCAGTTCTTC
cdr3_aa: CASSFQAGEREQFF
j_call: TRBJ2-1
d_call: TRBD2
clone_size: -
v_call: TRBV7-2

cdr3_nt: TGTGCCAGCAGCTTAGGTCGTTACAGCCCCAGCACAGATACGCAGTATTTT
cdr3_aa: CASSLGRYSPSTDTQYF
j_call: TRBJ2-3
d_call: -
clone_size: -
v_call: TRBV7-9

cdr3_nt: TGTGCCAGCAGCGTGGAGACGGGGCGGACGCAGTATTTT
cdr3_aa: CASSVETGRTQYF
j_call: TRBJ2-3
d_call: -
clone_size: -
v_call: TRBV5-4

cdr3_nt: TGCGCCAGCAGCCTCCGTCTAGCGGGGGAAGAGACCCAGTACTTC
cdr3_aa: CASSLRLAGEETQYF
j_call: TRBJ2-5
d_call: TRBD2
clone_size: -
v_call: TRBV5-1

cdr3_nt: TGTGCCTCCATCAAGGGGGTGAATAGTGAAAAACTGTTTTTT
cdr3_aa: CASIKGVNSEKLFF
j_call: TRBJ1-4
d_call: -
clone_size: -
v_call: TRBV6-6